This T cell receptor beta chain was recorded in a study of cytomegalovirus exposure and HLA in healthy donors. Study results and limitations: Accurate prediction of HLA-A and HLA-B alleles (for most subjects) was reportedly achieved from TCR beta sequences.

Points on this clone: The antigen is unknown.

60 Vbeta and 13 Jbeta primers were used in PCR. The method was immunoSEQ multiplex PCR; TCRdb's version includes in-frame clones alone and lacks a portion of them. The data contain roughly 180,000 clones, around 80% of them singletons. This clonotype was sampled from a man aged 30-40 years in good health and CMV-seropositive. Sequenced: PBMCs.

The CDR3 protein is CASSTGQGSSPLHF. DNA for the CDR3: TGTGCCAGCAGCACCGGACAGGGGAGCTCACCCCTCCACTTT. The chain has TRBV5-6 and TRBJ1-6; 9 nucleotides agree with TRBD1. V shed 4 bases, J shed 10 bases, and the junction held 6 bases outside the gene matches. CDR3 length: 14 amino acids. Germline CDR1 reads SGHDT; CDR2 reads YYEEEE.